Listed below are T cell receptor beta chains from one sample, sequenced in a study of a mutant IDH1 vaccine in newly diagnosed glioma. Sequencing was performed with immunoSEQ multiplex PCR; in TCRdb, only in-frame clones are kept and a portion is missing. The sample contains about 60,000 clones, over 75% of which appear only once. Their specific antigens are unknown. The specimen comprised PBMCs, sampled from a glioma patient whose treatment included an IDH1 peptide vaccine. Source of these receptors: a man aged 18 to 29 with glioma. Each CDR3 is given with its conserved first and last residue. The D gene is left open where the match is weak. Only part of the rows carry a size: once, few, many, or a class if the clone is expanded.

>-|TRBV19|TRBJ2-7|14|TRBD2
TGTGCCAGTAGTGCGGGACTAGCGGGAGTCGAGCAGTACTTC
CASSAGLAGVEQYF
>-|TRBV9|TRBJ1-1|16|TRBD1
TGTGCCAGCAGCGTAGCCTCGACAGGGTTATCGACTGAAGCTTTCTTT
CASSVASTGLSTEAFF
>few|TRBV19|TRBJ1-1|15|TRBD1
TGTGCCAGTAGTATCCACATCGAGGGGGCAACTGAAGCTTTCTTT
CASSIHIEGATEAFF
>-|TRBV19|TRBJ1-1|13|-
TGTGCCAGTAGCGGCAGCATGAACACTGAAGCTTTCTTT
CASSGSMNTEAFF
>-|TRBV27|TRBJ1-4|14|-
TGTGCCCGCAAGAGGGACCCAAAAAATGAAAAACTGTTTTTT
CARKRDPKNEKLFF
>-|TRBV14|TRBJ1-1|16|TRBD1
TGTGCCAGCAGCTTCGAAGCGGGACAGCTAGGTTCAGAAGCTTTCTTT
CASSFEAGQLGSEAFF
>-|TRBV14|TRBJ2-3|15|-
TGTGCCAGCAGGGGGGAGCCTTCTAGCACAGATACGCAGTATTTT
CASRGEPSSTDTQYF
>-|TRBV15|TRBJ2-4|16|-
TGTGCCACCAGCAGAGATAACGGAAAAGCCAAAAACATTCAGTACTTC
CATSRDNGKAKNIQYF
>-|TRBV28|TRBJ1-3|15|-
TGTGCCAGCAGTTTAGGTGGGGCTTCTGGAAACACCATATATTTT
CASSLGGASGNTIYF
>-|TRBV5-4|TRBJ1-4|14|-
TGTGCCAGCAGCCCCGGGACAAGTTCTGAAAAACTGTTTTTT
CASSPGTSSEKLFF
>-|TRBV9|TRBJ1-2|15|TRBD1
TGTGCCAGCAGCGTAAGGACAGGGGGTTCGTCTGGCTACACCTTC
CASSVRTGGSSGYTF
>few|TRBV19|TRBJ1-1|14|-
TGTGCCAGTAGTCCCCCAGTTCTGAACACTGAAGCTTTCTTT
CASSPPVLNTEAFF
>-|TRBV19|TRBJ1-5|16|TRBD1
TGTGCCAGTAGTGCTCTACAGGGGGCGGGCGGTCAGCCCCAGCATTTT
CASSALQGAGGQPQHF
>-|TRBV27|TRBJ2-7|14|-
TGTGCCAGCAGTTTAGGGTCAGGGGCCTACGAGCAGTACTTC
CASSLGSGAYEQYF
>-|TRBV7-9|TRBJ2-1|11|-
TGTGCAGGGCGGACCTACAATGAGCAGTTCTTC
CAGRTYNEQFF
>-|TRBV6-6|TRBJ1-6|15|TRBD1
TGTGCCAGCACCCGGCAGGGGGCAAATGATTCACCCCTCCACTTT
CASTRQGANDSPLHF
>-|TRBV19|TRBJ2-7|13|-
TGTGCCAGTAGTATCCCGGGACCATACGAGCAGTACTTC
CASSIPGPYEQYF
>-|TRBV4-3|TRBJ2-1|16|TRBD2
TGCGCCAGCAGCCAAGAGGGGGCTAGCGGGGGCTATGAGCAGTTCTTC
CASSQEGASGGYEQFF
>-|TRBV13|TRBJ1-5|14|-
TGTGCCAGCAGCTTAGGGTCAGGGCCTCAGCCCCAGCATTTT
CASSLGSGPQPQHF
>-|TRBV27|TRBJ1-2|11|-
TGTGCCAGCAGTGGGCTCTATGGCTACACCTTC
CASSGLYGYTF
>-|TRBV2|TRBJ2-1|15|TRBD2
TGTGCCAGCAGTAGAACCGGGACTAGGGATGGTGAGCAGTTCTTC
CASSRTGTRDGEQFF
>few|TRBV10-3|TRBJ1-1|12|-
TGTGCCATCAGTGAGGTAGGCACTGAAGCTTTCTTT
CAISEVGTEAFF
>-|TRBV9|TRBJ2-7|13|-
TGTGCCAGCAGCCCAGGACGTTCCTACGAGCAGTACTTC
CASSPGRSYEQYF
>-|TRBV27|TRBJ1-1|15|TRBD1
TGTGCCAGCAGTTGGGGGACAGACCCGAACACTGAAGCTTTCTTT
CASSWGTDPNTEAFF
>-|TRBV9|TRBJ2-1|12|-
TGTGCCAGCAGCGTAGCTCTCGGTGAGCAGTTCTTC
CASSVALGEQFF
>-|TRBV19|TRBJ1-5|13|-
TGTGCCAGTTCATGGGGTCTGGACCAGCCCCAGCATTTT
CASSWGLDQPQHF
>-|TRBV7-2|TRBJ2-3|16|-
TGTGCCAGCAGCTTGCTCAGGATCCGCGGCACAGATACGCAGTATTTT
CASSLLRIRGTDTQYF
>once|TRBV6-5|TRBJ1-1|14|TRBD1
TGTGCCAGCAGTTACTCGGGGCAGGGGGTTGAAGCTTTCTTT
CASSYSGQGVEAFF
>-|TRBV27|TRBJ2-3|15|-
TGTGCCAGCGGTCCGGGTACCCTTAGCACAGATACGCAGTATTTT
CASGPGTLSTDTQYF
>-|TRBV7-8|TRBJ2-7|15|TRBD1
TGTGCCAGCAGCTTATGGTCAGGGGGCACCTACGAGCAGTACTTC
CASSLWSGGTYEQYF
>-|TRBV30|TRBJ1-5|14|-
TGTGCCTGGAGTAGGGGTTTTTCCAATCAGCCCCAGCATTTT
CAWSRGFSNQPQHF
>-|TRBV6-5|TRBJ2-5|10|-
TGTGCCAGCCCCAAAGAGACCCAGTACTTC
CASPKETQYF
>-|TRBV19|TRBJ1-5|15|-
TGTGCCAGTAGTATACAGGGGACCATCAATCAGCCCCAGCATTTT
CASSIQGTINQPQHF
>once|TRBV6-5|TRBJ1-1|14|-
TGTGCCAGCAGTTACACCAAGATGAACACTGAAGCTTTCTTT
CASSYTKMNTEAFF
>-|TRBV7-2|TRBJ2-3|18|TRBD2
TGTGCCAGCAGCTTTATGCCCCGGGCTAGCGGGATTCAAGATACGCAGTATTTT
CASSFMPRASGIQDTQYF
>once|TRBV4-3|TRBJ2-7|17|TRBD1
TGCGCCAGCAGCCTGGCGACCATAGGGGACAGTGTCTACGAGCAGTACTTC
CASSLATIGDSVYEQYF
>-|TRBV11-2|TRBJ1-3|16|-
TGTGCCAGCAGCTTAGATCCGGCCAGATCTGGAAACACCATATATTTT
CASSLDPARSGNTIYF